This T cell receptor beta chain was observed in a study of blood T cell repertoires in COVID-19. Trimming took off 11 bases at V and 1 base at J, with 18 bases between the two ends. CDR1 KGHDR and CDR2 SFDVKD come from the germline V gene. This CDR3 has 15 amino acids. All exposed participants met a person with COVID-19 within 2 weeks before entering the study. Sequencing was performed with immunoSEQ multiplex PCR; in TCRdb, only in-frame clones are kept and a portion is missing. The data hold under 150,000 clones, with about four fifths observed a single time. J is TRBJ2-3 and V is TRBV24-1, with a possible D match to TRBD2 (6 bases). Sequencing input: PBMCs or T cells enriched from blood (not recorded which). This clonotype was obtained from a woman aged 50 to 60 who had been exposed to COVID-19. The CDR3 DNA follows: TGTGCCATCAACGGGCGGGAACACTGCACAGATACGCAGTATTTT. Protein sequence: CAINGREHCTDTQYF.